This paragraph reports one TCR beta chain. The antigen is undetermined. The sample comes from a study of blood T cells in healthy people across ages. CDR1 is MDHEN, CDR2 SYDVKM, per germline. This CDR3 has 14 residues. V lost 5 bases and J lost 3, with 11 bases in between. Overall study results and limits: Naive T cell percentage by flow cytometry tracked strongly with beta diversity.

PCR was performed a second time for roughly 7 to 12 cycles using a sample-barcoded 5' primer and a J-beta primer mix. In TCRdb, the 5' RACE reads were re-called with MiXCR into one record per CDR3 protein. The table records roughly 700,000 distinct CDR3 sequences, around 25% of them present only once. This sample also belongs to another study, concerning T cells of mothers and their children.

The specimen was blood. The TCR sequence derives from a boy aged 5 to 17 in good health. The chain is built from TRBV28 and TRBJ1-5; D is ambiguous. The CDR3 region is CASSRDSDNQPQHF. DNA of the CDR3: TGTGCCAGCAGTAGGGATTCGGACAATCAGCCCCAGCATTTT.